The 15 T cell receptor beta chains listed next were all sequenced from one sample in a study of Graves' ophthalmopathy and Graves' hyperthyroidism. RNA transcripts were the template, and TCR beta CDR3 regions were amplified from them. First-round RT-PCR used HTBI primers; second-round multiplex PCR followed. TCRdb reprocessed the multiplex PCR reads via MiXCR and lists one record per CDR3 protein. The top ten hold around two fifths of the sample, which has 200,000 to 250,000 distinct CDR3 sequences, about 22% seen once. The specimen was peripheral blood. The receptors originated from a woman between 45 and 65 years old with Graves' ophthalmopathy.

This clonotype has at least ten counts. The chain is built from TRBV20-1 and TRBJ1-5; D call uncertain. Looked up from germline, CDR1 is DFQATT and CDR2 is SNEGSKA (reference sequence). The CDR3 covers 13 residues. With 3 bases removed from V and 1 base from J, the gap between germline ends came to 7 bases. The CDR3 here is CSASDGSNQPQHF. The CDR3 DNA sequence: TGCAGTGCTAGCGACGGCAGCAATCAGCCCCAGCATTTT.

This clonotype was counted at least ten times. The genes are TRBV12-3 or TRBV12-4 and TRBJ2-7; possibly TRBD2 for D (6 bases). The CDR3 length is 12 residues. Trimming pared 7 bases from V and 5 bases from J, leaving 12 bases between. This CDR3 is CASTLGRNEQYF. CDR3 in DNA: TGTGCCAGCACCCTGGGGAGGAACGAGCAGTACTTC.

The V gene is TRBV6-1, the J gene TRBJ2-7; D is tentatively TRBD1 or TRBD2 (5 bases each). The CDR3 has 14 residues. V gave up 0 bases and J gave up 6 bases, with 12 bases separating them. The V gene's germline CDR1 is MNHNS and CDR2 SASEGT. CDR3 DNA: TGTGCCAGCAGTGAAGCCCCAGGGAGCATCGAGCAGTACTTC. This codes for CASSEAPGSIEQYF.

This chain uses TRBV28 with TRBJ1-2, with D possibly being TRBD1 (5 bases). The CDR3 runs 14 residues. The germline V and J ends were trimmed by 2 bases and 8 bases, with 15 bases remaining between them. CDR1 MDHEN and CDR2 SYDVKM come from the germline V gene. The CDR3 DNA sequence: TGTGCCAGCAGTTTACGTTTAGGGGTGTACGGCTACACCTTC. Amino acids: CASSLRLGVYGYTF.

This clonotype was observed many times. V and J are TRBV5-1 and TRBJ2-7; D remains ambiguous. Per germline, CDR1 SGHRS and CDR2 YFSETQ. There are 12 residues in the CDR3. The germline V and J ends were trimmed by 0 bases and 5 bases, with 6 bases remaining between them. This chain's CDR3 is CASSLEGHEQYF. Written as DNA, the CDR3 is TGCGCCAGCAGCTTGGAGGGCCACGAGCAGTACTTC.

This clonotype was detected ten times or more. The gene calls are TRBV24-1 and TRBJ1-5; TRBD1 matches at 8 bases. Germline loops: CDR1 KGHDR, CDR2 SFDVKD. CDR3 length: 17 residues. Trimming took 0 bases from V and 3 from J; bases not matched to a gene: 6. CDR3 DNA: TGTGCCACCAGTGATTTGCGAAAGGGACAGGACAATCAGCCCCAGCATTTT. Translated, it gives CATSDLRKGQDNQPQHF.

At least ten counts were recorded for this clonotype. The CDR3 DNA reads TGTGCCAGCAGTCCCCGACAGACAGGGGCGGAGACCCAGTACTTC. This translates into CASSPRQTGAETQYF. The chain employs TRBV28 and TRBJ2-5; 8 positions match TRBD1. J lost 5 bases, V lost 5 bases, and 10 bases had no gene match. Germline V gene lookup returns CDR1 MDHEN and CDR2 SYDVKM. The CDR3 loop spans 15 amino acids. Full variable domain (missing parts from reference TRBV28 and TRBJ2-5): DVKVTQSSRYLVKRTGEKVFLECVQDMDHENMFWYRQDPGLGLRLIYFSYDVKMKEKGDIPEGYSVSREKKERFSLILESASTNQTSMYLCASSPRQTGAETQYFGPGTRLLVL.

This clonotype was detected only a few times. CDR3 nucleotides: TGTGCCTGGAGTGTAGGTCTGGCCTATACAGCTTTCTTT. This translates into CAWSVGLAYTAFF. The chain has TRBV30 and TRBJ1-1; no definite D call. This CDR3 comprises 13 residues. In germline, CDR1 is GTSNPN, CDR2 SVGIG (reference sequence). Trimming stripped 0 bases from V and 10 bases from J, with 15 bases between. Full variable domain (remainder filled in from reference TRBV30 and TRBJ1-1): SQTIHQWPATLVQPVGSPLSLECTVEGTSNPNLYWYRQAAGRGLQLLFYSVGIGQISSEVPQNLSASRPQDRQFILSSKKLLLSDSGFYLCAWSVGLAYTAFFGQGTRLTVV.

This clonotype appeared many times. The CDR3 coding sequence is TGTGCCAGCAGCTCCCGACTAGCGACCTCCTACGAGCAGTACTTC. Translated, it gives CASSSRLATSYEQYF. This chain connects TRBV6-1 to TRBJ2-7; 8 bases are shared with TRBD2. CDR1 MNHNS and CDR2 SASEGT come from the germline V gene. The V and J ends lost 6 bases and 0 bases, in that order; junction bases with no gene match: 7. CDR3 length: 15 amino acids.

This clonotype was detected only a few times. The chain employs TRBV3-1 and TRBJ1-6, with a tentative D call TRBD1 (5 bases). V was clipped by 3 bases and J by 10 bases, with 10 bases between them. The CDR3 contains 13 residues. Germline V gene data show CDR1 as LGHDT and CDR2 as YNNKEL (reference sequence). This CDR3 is CASSHRTTSPLHF. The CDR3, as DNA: TGTGCCAGCAGCCATAGGACAACATCACCCCTCCACTTT.

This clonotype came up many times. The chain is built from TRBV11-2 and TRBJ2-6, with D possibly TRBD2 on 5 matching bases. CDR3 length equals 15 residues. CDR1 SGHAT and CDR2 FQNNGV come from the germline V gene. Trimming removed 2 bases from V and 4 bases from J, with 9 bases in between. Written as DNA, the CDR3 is TGTGCCAGCAGCTTATTGAAGCGGGGGGCCAACGTCCTGACTTTC. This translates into CASSLLKRGANVLTF.

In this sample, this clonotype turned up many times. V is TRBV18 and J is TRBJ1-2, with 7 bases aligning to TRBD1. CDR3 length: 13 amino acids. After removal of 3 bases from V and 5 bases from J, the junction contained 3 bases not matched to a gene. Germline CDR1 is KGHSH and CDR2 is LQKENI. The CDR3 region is CASSPGQKYGYTF. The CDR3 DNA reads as TGTGCCAGCTCACCGGGACAGAAGTATGGCTACACCTTC. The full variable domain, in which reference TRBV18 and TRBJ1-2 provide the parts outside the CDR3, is NAGVMQNPRHLVRRRGQEARLRCSPMKGHSHVYWYRQLPEEGLKFMVYLQKENIIDESGMPKERFSAEFPKEGPSILRIQQVVRGDSAAYFCASSPGQKYGYTFGSGTRLTVV.

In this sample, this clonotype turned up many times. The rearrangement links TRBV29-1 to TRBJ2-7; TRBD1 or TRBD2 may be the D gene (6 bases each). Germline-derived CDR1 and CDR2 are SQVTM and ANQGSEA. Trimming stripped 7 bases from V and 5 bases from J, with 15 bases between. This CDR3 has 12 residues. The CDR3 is CSAARGANEQYF. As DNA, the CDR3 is TGCAGCGCCGCTAGGGGGGCAAACGAGCAGTACTTC.

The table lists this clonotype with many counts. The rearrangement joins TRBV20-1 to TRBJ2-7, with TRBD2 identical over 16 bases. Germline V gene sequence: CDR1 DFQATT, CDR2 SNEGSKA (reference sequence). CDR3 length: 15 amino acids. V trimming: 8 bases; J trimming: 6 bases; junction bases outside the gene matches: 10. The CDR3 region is CSRPTGTSGRGEQYF. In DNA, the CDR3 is TGCAGTCGTCCCACCGGGACTAGCGGGAGGGGCGAGCAGTACTTC.

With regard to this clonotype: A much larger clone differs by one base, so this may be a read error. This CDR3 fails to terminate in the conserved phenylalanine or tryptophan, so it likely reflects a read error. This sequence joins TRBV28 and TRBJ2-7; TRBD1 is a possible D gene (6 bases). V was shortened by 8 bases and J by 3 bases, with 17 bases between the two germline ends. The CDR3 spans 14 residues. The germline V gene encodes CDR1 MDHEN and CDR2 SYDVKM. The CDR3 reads CASGNTGRVYEQYI. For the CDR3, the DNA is TGTGCCAGCGGTAATACAGGGCGAGTCTACGAGCAGTACATC.